This paragraph reports one T cell receptor beta chain. Its antigen is undetermined. The sample is drawn from a study of graft-versus-host responses after intestinal transplantation. Looking at the study overall: The transplants performed in recipients were multivisceral, liver-intestinal, or isolated intestinal. Recipients were all induced with anti-thymocyte globulin, then given tacrolimus and steroids for roughly 3 years. Study results and limitations: The authors found GvH clones in recipient marrow, some appearing first in ileum or blood.

Assay: immunoSEQ multiplex PCR; the TCRdb copy retains only in-frame clones and omits some. The sample consists of some 46,000 clones, about 95% of them appearing once. The germline gives CDR1 SGHAT, CDR2 FQNNGV. V lost 2 bases to trimming and J lost 5 bases; unmatched junction nucleotides: 8. The CDR3 has 16 residues. The receptor's source is a human patient who received an intestinal transplant, so some T cells may come from the graft donor. This chain joins TRBV11-2 and TRBJ2-5; 10 bases line up with TRBD1. The sequences come from PBMCs, collected around 350 days after intestinal transplant. The CDR3 sequence: CASSLNPGQGTETQYF. Written as DNA, the CDR3 is TGTGCCAGCAGCTTAAACCCGGGACAGGGGACGGAGACCCAGTACTTC.